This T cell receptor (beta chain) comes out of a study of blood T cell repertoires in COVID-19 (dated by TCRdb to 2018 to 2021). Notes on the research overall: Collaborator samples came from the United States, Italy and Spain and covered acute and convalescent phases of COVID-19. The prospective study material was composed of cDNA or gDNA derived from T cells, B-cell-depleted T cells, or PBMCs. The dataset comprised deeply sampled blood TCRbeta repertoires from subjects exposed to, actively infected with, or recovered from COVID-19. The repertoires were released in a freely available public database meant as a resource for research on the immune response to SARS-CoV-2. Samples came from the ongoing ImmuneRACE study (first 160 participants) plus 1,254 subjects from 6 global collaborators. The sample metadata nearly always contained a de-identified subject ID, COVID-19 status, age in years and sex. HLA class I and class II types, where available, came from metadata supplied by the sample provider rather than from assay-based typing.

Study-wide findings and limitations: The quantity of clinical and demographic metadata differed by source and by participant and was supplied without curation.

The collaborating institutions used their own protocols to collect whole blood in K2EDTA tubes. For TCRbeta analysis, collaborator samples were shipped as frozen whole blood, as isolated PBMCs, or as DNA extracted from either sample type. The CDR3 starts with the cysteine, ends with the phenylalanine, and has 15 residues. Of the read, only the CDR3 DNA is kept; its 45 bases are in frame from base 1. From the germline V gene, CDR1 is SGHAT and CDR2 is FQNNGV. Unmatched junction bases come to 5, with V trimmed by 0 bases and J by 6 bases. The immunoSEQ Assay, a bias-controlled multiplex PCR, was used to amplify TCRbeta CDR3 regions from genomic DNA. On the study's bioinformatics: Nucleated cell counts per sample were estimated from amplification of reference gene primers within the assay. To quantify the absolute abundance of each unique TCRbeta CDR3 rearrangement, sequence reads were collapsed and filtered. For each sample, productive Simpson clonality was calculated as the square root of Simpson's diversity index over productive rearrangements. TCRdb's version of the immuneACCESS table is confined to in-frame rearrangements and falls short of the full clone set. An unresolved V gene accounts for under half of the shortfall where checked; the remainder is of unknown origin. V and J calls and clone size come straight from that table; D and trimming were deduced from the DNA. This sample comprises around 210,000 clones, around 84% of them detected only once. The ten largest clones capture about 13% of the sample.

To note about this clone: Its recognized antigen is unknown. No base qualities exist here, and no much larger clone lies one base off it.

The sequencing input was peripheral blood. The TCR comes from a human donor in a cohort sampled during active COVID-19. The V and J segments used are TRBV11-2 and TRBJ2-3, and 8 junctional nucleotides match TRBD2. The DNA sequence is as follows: TGTGCCAGCAGCTTAGATCCCGGGAGGGTTGATACGCAGTATTTT. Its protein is CASSLDPGRVDTQYF.